This entry concerns a single TCR beta chain. There is no known antigen for this receptor. The sample holds no much larger clone one base away, and base qualities are not on file. TCRbeta CDR3 regions were amplified from genomic DNA using the immunoSEQ Assay, a bias-controlled multiplex PCR. Processing in the source paper ran as follows. The number of nucleated cells in each sample was estimated from the amplification of reference gene primers within the assay. To quantify the absolute abundance of each unique TCRbeta CDR3 rearrangement, sequence reads were collapsed and filtered. For each sample, productive Simpson clonality was calculated as the square root of Simpson's diversity index over productive rearrangements. The table comes from immuneACCESS by way of TCRdb, which keeps in-frame sequences with V and J called. Part of the clones is missing from these tables; in studies checked, under half for an unresolved V gene and the rest for unknown reasons. V, J and clone size reflect that table, while D and trimming were determined from the DNA. Here the sample has around 330,000 clones; 70% to 90% occur a single time. Approximately 8.8% of the sample belongs to the ten largest clones.

The CDR1 and CDR2 encoded by the germline V gene are KGHDR and SFDVKD. Inclusive of the bounding cysteine and phenylalanine, the CDR3 is 16 residues long. Only CDR3 DNA remains: 48 bases, in frame from the first base. Clipping removes 0 bases from V and 2 bases from J, with 5 as the unmatched junction base count. These data belong to a study of blood T cell repertoires in COVID-19 (dated by TCRdb to 2019 to 2021). Broadly, across the study: Collaborator samples came from the United States, Italy and Spain and covered acute and convalescent phases of COVID-19. The prospective study material was composed of cDNA or gDNA derived from T cells, B-cell-depleted T cells, or PBMCs. Subjects who had been exposed to COVID-19, were actively infected with it, or had recovered from it provided the deeply sampled blood TCRbeta repertoires that made up the dataset. The repertoires were released in a freely available public database intended as a resource for research on the immune response to SARS-CoV-2. Samples came from the ongoing ImmuneRACE study (first 160 participants) plus 1,254 subjects from 6 global collaborators. The sample metadata nearly always contained a de-identified subject ID, COVID-19 status, age in years and sex. Where available, HLA class I and class II types were taken from metadata supplied by the sample provider and were not determined by assay-based typing.

What the study reported, not specific to this receptor: Clinical and demographic metadata were provided uncurated, with the amount varying by source and participant.

In the prospective study, participants were about 18 to 95 years old, resided in 20 to 30 geographic areas of the United States, and were enrolled through a virtual design. In the prospective study, cohorts were assigned on the basis of participant-reported clinical history obtained from a screening survey and a study questionnaire. Recovered participants in ImmuneRACE Cohort 3 were defined as having two consecutive negative NP/OP PCR tests, clearance from a healthcare professional, or resolution of symptoms. In the prospective study, mobile phlebotomists collected whole blood, serum and a nasopharyngeal or oropharyngeal swab from each participant. Over an approximately 2-month period, participants in the prospective study had the option of providing additional blood draws and questionnaires. Before DNA extraction, blood samples from the prospective study were shipped at room temperature or frozen.

The sequence derives from a woman aged 40 to 50 who had recovered from COVID-19. The chain employs TRBV24-1 and TRBJ2-5; a stretch of 7 junction bases matches TRBD2. Sequencing used PBMCs or T cells enriched from blood (not recorded which). CDR3 reads: CATSDLASGEQETQYF. The sequence in DNA is TGTGCCACCAGTGATTTGGCGAGCGGGGAACAAGAGACCCAGTACTTC.